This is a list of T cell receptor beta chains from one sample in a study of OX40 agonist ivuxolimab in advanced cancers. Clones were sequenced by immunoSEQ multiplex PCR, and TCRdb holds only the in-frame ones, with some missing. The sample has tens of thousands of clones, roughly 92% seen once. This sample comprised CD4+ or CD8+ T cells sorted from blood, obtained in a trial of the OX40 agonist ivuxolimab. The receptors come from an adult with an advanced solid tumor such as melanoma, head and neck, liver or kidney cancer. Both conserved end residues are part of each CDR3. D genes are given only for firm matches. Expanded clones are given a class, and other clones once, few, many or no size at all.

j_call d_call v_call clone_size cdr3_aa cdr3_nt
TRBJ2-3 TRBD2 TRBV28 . CASSFSSGLPQRGMQYF TGTGCCAGCAGTTTTTCATCGGGACTTCCTCAGCGGGGTATGCAGTATTTT
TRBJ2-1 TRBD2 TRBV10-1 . CASSESWTSGRDEQFF TGCGCCAGCAGTGAGTCGTGGACTAGCGGGAGGGATGAGCAGTTCTTC
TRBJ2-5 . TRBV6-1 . CASMGYSEETQYF TGTGCCAGCATGGGTTATAGTGAAGAGACCCAGTACTTC
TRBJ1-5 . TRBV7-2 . CASSLARVGGAQHF TGTGCCAGCAGCTTAGCGCGGGTAGGGGGAGCCCAGCATTTT
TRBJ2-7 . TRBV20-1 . CSARTDLEQYF TGCAGTGCTAGGACTGATTTGGAGCAGTACTTC
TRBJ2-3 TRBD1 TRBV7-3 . CASSRTGVGTDTQYF TGTGCCAGCAGCCGGACAGGGGTGGGCACAGATACGCAGTATTTT
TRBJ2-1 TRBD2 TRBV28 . CASSPHRAGGYNEQFF TGTGCCAGCAGTCCCCATAGAGCGGGGGGGTACAATGAGCAGTTCTTC
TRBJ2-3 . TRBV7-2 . CASSLDLTDTQYF TGTGCCAGCAGCTTAGACCTCACAGATACGCAGTATTTT
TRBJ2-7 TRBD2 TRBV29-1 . CSVEASGGEQYF TGCAGCGTTGAAGCGTCGGGGGGGGAGCAGTACTTC
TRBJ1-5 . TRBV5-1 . CASRSEGNQPQHF TGCGCCAGCAGATCAGAGGGCAATCAGCCCCAGCATTTT
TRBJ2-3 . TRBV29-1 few CSVEGLRRRGTDTQYF TGCAGCGTTGAAGGCCTTCGGCGGCGGGGCACAGATACGCAGTATTTT
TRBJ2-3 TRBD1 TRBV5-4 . CASSSRTGADTQYF TGTGCCAGCAGCTCTCGGACAGGGGCAGATACGCAGTATTTT
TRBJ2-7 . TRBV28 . CASSLGQKHEQYF TGTGCCAGCAGTTTAGGACAGAAGCACGAGCAGTACTTC
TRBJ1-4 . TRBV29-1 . CSHAGGGEKLFF TGCAGCCACGCGGGGGGTGGGGAAAAACTGTTTTTT
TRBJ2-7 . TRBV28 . CASSELDEQYF TGTGCCAGCAGTGAGTTGGACGAGCAGTACTTC
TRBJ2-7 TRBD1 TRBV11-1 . CASSYRTGDYEQYF TGTGCCAGCAGCTACCGGACAGGGGACTACGAGCAGTACTTC
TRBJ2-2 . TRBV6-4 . CASSDGGAGELFF TGTGCCAGCAGTGACGGGGGTGCCGGGGAGCTGTTTTTT
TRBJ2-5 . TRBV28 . CASSLWLLVGETQYF TGTGCCAGCAGTTTATGGCTGCTCGTTGGGGAGACCCAGTACTTC
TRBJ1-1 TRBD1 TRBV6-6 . CASSTTGRTEAFF TGTGCCAGCAGCACGACAGGGAGGACTGAAGCTTTCTTT
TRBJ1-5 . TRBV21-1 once CASKVGYSNQPQHF TGTGCCAGCAAGGTCGGTTATAGCAATCAGCCCCAGCATTTT
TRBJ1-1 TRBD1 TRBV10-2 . CASSVPGQYTEAFF TGCGCCAGCAGTGTACCGGGACAGTACACTGAAGCTTTCTTT
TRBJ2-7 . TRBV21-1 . CASSKKLTSAGGPEQYF TGTGCCAGCAGCAAAAAATTAACCTCGGCGGGAGGGCCCGAGCAGTACTTC
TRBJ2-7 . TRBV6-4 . CASSTEWGGGYEQYF TGTGCCAGCAGTACAGAGTGGGGTGGGGGCTACGAGCAGTACTTC
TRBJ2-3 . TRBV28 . CASSLLSTDTQYF TGTGCCAGCAGTTTATTAAGCACAGATACGCAGTATTTT
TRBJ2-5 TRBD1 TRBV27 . CASSFQGAAETQYF TGTGCCAGCAGTTTTCAGGGGGCGGCGGAGACCCAGTACTTC
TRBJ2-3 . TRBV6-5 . CASSLTGFYTDTQYF TGTGCCAGCAGCCTCACAGGGTTCTACACAGATACGCAGTATTTT
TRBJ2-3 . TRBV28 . CASSLLGSTDTQYF TGTGCCAGCAGTTTATTGGGGTCCACAGATACGCAGTATTTT
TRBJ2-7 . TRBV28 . CASSLYGGSSYEQYF TGTGCCAGCAGTTTATACGGGGGATCTTCCTACGAGCAGTACTTC
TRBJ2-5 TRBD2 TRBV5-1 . CASILTSGSETQYF TGCGCCAGCATACTTACTAGCGGGAGTGAGACCCAGTACTTC
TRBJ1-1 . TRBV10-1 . CASKDGGSPEAFF TGCGCCAGCAAGGACGGGGGATCGCCTGAAGCTTTCTTT
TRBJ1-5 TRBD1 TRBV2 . CASSGQGSIQPQHF TGTGCCAGCAGTGGACAGGGTAGTATTCAGCCCCAGCATTTT
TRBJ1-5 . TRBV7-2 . CASSLVPGQSNQPQHF TGTGCCAGCAGCTTAGTCCCTGGACAGAGCAATCAGCCCCAGCATTTT
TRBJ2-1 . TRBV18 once CASSPPISDGYVNNEQFF TGTGCCAGCTCACCACCTATTAGCGACGGGTACGTCAACAATGAGCAGTTCTTC
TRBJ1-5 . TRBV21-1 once CASSKVEAPRDQPQHF TGTGCCAGCAGCAAAGTTGAGGCCCCGAGGGATCAGCCCCAGCATTTT
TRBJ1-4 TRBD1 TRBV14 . CASSPRTGGEKLFF TGTGCCAGCAGCCCCCGGACAGGGGGCGAAAAACTGTTTTTT
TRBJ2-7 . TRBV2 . CASTNGGRAGRGAYEQYF TGTGCCAGCACCAACGGGGGCAGAGCTGGTCGTGGGGCCTACGAGCAGTACTTC
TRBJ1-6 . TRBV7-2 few CASSLQGVGNSPLHF TGTGCCAGCAGCTTACAGGGTGTCGGGAATTCACCCCTCCACTTT
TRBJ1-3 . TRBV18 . CASSAYRDLGNTIYF TGTGCCAGCTCAGCCTACAGGGACCTCGGAAACACCATATATTTT
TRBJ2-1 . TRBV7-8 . CASKPAFFSNEQFF TGTGCCAGCAAACCGGCATTTTTCTCGAATGAGCAGTTCTTC
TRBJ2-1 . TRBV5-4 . CASSLERTATYNEQFF TGTGCCAGCAGCTTGGAAAGGACCGCCACCTACAATGAGCAGTTCTTC